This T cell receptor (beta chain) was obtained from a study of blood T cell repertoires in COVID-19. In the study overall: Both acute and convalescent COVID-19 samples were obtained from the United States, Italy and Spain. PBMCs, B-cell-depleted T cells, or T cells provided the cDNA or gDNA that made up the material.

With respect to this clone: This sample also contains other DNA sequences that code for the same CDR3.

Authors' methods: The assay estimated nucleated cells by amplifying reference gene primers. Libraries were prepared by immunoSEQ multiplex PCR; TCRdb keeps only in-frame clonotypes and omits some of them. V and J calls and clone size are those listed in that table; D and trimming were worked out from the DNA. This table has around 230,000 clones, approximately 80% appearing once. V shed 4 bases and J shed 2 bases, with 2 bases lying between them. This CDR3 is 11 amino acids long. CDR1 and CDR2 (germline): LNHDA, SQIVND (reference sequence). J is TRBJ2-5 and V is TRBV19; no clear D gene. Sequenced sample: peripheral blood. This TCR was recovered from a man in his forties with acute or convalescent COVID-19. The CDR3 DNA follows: TGTGCCAGTAGTACTCAAGAGACCCAGTACTTC. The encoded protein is CASSTQETQYF. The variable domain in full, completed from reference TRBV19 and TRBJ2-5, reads DGGITQSPKYLFRKEGQNVTLSCEQNLNHDAMYWYRQDPGQGLRLIYYSQIVNDFQKGDIAEGYSVSREKKESFPLTVTSAQKNPTAFYLCASSTQETQYFGPGTRLLVL.